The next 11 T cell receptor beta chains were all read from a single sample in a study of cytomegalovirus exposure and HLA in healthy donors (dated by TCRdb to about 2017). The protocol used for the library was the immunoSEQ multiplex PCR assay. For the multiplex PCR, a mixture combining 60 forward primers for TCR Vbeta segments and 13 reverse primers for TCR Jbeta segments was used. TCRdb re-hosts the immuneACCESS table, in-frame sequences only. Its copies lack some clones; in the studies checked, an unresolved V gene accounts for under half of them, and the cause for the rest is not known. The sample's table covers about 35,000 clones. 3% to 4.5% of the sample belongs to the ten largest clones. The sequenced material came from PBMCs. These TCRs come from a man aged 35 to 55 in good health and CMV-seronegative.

The DNA of the CDR3 is TGTGCCAGCAGCCCGCGGGGGAACACTGAAGCTTTCTTT. Residues: CASSPRGNTEAFF. The chain has TRBV7-8 and TRBJ1-1; unclear D gene. Trimming cost V 5 bases and J 1 base, with 8 bases left between them. The CDR3 is 13 amino acids. CDR1 and CDR2 from the germline V gene are SGHVS and FQNEAQ.

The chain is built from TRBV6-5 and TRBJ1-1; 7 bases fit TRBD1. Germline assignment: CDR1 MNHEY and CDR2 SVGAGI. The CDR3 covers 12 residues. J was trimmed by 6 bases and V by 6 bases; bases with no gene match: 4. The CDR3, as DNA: TGTGCCAGCAGCAGACAGGGCTCTGAAGCTTTCTTT. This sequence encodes CASSRQGSEAFF.

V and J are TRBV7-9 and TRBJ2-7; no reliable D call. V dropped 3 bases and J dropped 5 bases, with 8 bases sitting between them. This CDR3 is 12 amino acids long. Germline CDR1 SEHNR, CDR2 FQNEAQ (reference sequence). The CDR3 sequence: CASSFSSDEQYF. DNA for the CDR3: TGTGCCAGCAGCTTCTCCTCGGACGAGCAGTACTTC.

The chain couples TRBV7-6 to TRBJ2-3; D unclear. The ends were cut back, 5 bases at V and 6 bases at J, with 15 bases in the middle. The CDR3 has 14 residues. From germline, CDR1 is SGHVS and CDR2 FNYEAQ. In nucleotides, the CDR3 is TGTGCCAGCAGCGAGGCTCCATTTGGGGATACGCAGTATTTT. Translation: CASSEAPFGDTQYF.

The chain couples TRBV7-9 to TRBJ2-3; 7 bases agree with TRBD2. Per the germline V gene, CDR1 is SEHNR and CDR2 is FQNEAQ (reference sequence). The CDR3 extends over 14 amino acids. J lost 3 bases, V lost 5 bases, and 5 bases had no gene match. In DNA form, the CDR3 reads TGTGCCAGCAGCGATGCGGGGGTTACAGATACGCAGTATTTT. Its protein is CASSDAGVTDTQYF. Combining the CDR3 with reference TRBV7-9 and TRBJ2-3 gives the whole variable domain DTGVSQNPRHKITKRGQNVTFRCDPISEHNRLYWYRQTLGQGPEFLTYFQNEAQLEKSRLLSDRFSAERPKGSFSTLEIQRTEQGDSAMYLCASSDAGVTDTQYFGPGTRLTVL.

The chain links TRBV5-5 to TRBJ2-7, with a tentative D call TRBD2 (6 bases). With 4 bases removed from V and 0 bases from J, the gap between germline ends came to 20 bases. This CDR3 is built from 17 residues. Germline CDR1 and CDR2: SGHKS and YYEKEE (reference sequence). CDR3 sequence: CASSRRGERGSSYEQYF. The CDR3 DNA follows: TGTGCCAGCAGCCGGAGGGGCGAACGGGGAAGCTCCTACGAGCAGTACTTC.

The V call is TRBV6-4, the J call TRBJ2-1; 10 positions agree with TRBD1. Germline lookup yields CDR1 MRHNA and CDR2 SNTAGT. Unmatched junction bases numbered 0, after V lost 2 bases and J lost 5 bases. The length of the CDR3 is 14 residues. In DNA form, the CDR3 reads TGTGCCAGCAGTGACGGGACAGGGGACAATGAGCAGTTCTTC. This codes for CASSDGTGDNEQFF.

This CDR3 is CASSTATDGANTEAFF. DNA of the CDR3: TGTGCCAGCAGTACCGCAACCGACGGAGCGAACACTGAAGCTTTCTTT. The chain uses TRBV28 and TRBJ1-1; D gene uncertain. Trimming took 5 bases from V and 1 from J, leaving 17 bases between them. The CDR3 runs 16 residues. Looked up from germline, CDR1 is MDHEN and CDR2 is SYDVKM.

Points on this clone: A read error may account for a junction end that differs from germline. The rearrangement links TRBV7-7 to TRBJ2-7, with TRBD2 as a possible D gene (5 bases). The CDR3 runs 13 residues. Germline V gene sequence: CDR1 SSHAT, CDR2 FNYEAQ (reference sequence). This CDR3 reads CASSFGLGSEQYF. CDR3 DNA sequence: TGTGCTAGCAGCTTCGGACTGGGCAGTGAGCAGTACTTC.

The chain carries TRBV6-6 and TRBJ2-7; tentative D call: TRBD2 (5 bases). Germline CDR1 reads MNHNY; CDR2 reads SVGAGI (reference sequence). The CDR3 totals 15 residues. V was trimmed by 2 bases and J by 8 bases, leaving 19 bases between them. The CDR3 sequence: CASSYGGPVGFQQYF. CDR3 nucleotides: TGTGCCAGCAGTTACGGAGGTCCAGTGGGGTTTCAGCAGTACTTC.

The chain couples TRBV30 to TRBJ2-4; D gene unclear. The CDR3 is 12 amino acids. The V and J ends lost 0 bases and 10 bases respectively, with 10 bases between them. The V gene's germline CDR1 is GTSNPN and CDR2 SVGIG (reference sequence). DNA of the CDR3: TGTGCCTGGAGTGTATCTCAGAGGATTCAGTACTTC. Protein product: CAWSVSQRIQYF.